This entry concerns a single TCR beta chain. Its antigen is still unknown. Per-base qualities were not stored, and no clone one base away is much larger. The record originates from a study of OX40 agonist ivuxolimab in advanced cancers. A note on the overall study: The costimulatory receptor OX40 (CD134) was targeted by ivuxolimab, a fully human IgG2 agonistic monoclonal antibody. Three dose-escalation patients achieved partial responses, one with hepatocellular carcinoma and two with cutaneous melanoma. The purpose of peripheral TCRbeta sequencing was to test whether ivuxolimab changed TCR sequence diversity and led to clonal T-cell expansion. In the dose-escalation cohort, around four fifths of patients were male, and the mean age was 60 years with a range of roughly 20 to 80. Of the approximately 50 dose-escalation patients, hepatocellular carcinoma was present in about 20, melanoma in roughly 15, renal cell carcinoma in 9 and head and neck cancer in 9. The paper covers the monotherapy dose-escalation part of the phase I ivuxolimab trial, which included N of about 56 patients. Intravenous ivuxolimab was administered to patients every 2 weeks at six dose levels: 0.01, 0.1, 0.3, 1.5, 3 and 10 mg/kg. Patients were allowed to have had prior anti-PD-1, anti-PD-L1 or anti-CTLA-4 therapy, and 30% to 50% of the dose-escalation patients had previously received checkpoint inhibitors. The research as a whole found: The antigen specificity of the clonally expanded peripheral T cells was not determined. Low levels of normalized T-cell clonal expansion were also seen in some nonresponding patients. On average, CD8+ T cells showed more expanded clones than CD4+ T cells after ivuxolimab. In the 0.1-3.0 mg/kg groups, partial responders were among the patients with the lowest normalized peripheral clonal expansion, particularly in CD8+ T cells. At doses from 0.1 to 3.0 mg/kg, clonal expansion was seen in both CD4+ and CD8+ blood T cells between baseline and week 6.

Patients with autoimmune disease history or receiving systemic immunosuppression were excluded from the trial. In every dose cohort, peripheral blood was drawn for TCR sequencing at baseline, cycle 4 day 1, and cycle 7 day 1. The samples were drawn from a first-in-human, open-label, multicenter phase I dose-escalation trial of ivuxolimab. The trial enrolled adults with locally advanced or metastatic head and neck squamous cell, hepatocellular, melanoma or renal cell carcinoma. Before TCR sequencing, CD4+ T cells and CD8+ T cells from peripheral blood were sorted into separate populations. CDR1 is given as SGDLS and CDR2 as YYNGEE, both from the germline V gene. The CDR3 starts with the cysteine, ends with the phenylalanine, and has 14 residues. Just the 42-base CDR3 DNA is kept, in frame starting at base 1. V loses 4 bases, J loses 5 bases, and the germline ends lie 15 bases apart. For sequencing of the TCRbeta CDR3 region, genomic DNA was extracted from the sorted cells. The immunoSEQ Assay was used to sequence the TCRbeta CDR3 regions. The table comes from immuneACCESS by way of TCRdb, which keeps in-frame sequences with V and J called. Part of the clones is missing from these tables; in studies checked, under half for an unresolved V gene and the rest for unknown reasons. Across this sample there are more than 65,000 clones, with about four fifths seen only once. The ten largest clonotypes hold 2% to 2.5% of the sample.

Rearrangement joined TRBV9 to TRBJ1-2; the D gene is unclear. This clonotype was sampled from an adult with an advanced solid tumor such as melanoma, head and neck, liver or kidney cancer. The material sequenced was CD4+ or CD8+ T cells sorted from blood, taken in a trial of the OX40 agonist ivuxolimab. The CDR3 here reads CASSPAGQAYGYTF. The DNA sequence reads TGTGCCAGCAGCCCCGCCGGTCAGGCATATGGCTACACCTTC.